In this sample, the clone carrying this T cell receptor beta chain turned up a few times. The sample originates from a study of blood T cell repertoires in COVID-19. Study as a whole: The samples span acute and convalescent COVID-19 from the United States, Italy and Spain.

CDR3 size: 16 residues. J was trimmed by 3 bases and V by 6 bases; bases with no gene match: 13. Germline CDR1 and CDR2: MDHEN and SYDVKM. The method was immunoSEQ multiplex PCR; TCRdb's version includes in-frame clones alone and lacks a portion of them. The sample includes 90,000 to 130,000 clones, 80% to 85% of them seen just once. This clonotype originated in a woman in her seventies with acute or convalescent COVID-19. This chain connects TRBV28 to TRBJ2-7; 8 positions agree with TRBD2. Sequencing input: peripheral blood. The CDR3 DNA reads as TGTGCCAGCAGAGTAAGTGTCGGGACTAGGGTCTACGAGCAGTACTTC. The encoded protein is CASRVSVGTRVYEQYF. Using reference TRBV28 and TRBJ2-7 for the parts outside the CDR3, the full variable domain is DVKVTQSSRYLVKRTGEKVFLECVQDMDHENMFWYRQDPGLGLRLIYFSYDVKMKEKGDIPEGYSVSREKKERFSLILESASTNQTSMYLCASRVSVGTRVYEQYFGPGTRLTVT.